This is a list of T cell receptor beta chains from one sample in a study of blood T cell repertoires in COVID-19. The table came from immunoSEQ multiplex PCR; TCRdb's copy has only in-frame clones and leaves some out. The data contain just over 250,000 clones, 88% of them singletons. Sequencing was performed on peripheral blood. These receptors were obtained from a woman in her sixties or seventies with COVID-19, enrolled during active disease. Both conserved end residues are part of each CDR3. Fields, in order: D gene, J gene, V gene, clone size, CDR3 DNA, CDR3 protein. A D gene is named only where the DNA matches it firmly. Clone size appears in some rows only: once, few, many, or a class for an expanded clone.

d_call: NA; j_call: TRBJ2-1; v_call: TRBV7-2; clone_size: NA; cdr3_nt: TGTGCCAGCAGCCGAGCCGGGAATGAGCAGTTCTTC; cdr3_aa: CASSRAGNEQFF
d_call: NA; j_call: TRBJ1-2; v_call: TRBV12-3/TRBV12-4; clone_size: NA; cdr3_nt: TGTGCCAGCAGACCTGACACTTACTATGGCTACACCTTC; cdr3_aa: CASRPDTYYGYTF
d_call: NA; j_call: TRBJ1-2; v_call: TRBV5-4; clone_size: NA; cdr3_nt: TGTGCCAGCAGCCCGGGGGGCGCTGCCGACTATGGCTACACCTTC; cdr3_aa: CASSPGGAADYGYTF
d_call: NA; j_call: TRBJ1-2; v_call: TRBV3-1/TRBV3-2; clone_size: NA; cdr3_nt: TGTGCCAGCAGCCATATCCGGAACTATGGCTACACCTTC; cdr3_aa: CASSHIRNYGYTF
d_call: TRBD1; j_call: TRBJ1-4; v_call: TRBV10-3; clone_size: NA; cdr3_nt: TGTGCCGTCAGGGACAGCACTAATGAAAAACTGTTTTTT; cdr3_aa: CAVRDSTNEKLFF
d_call: NA; j_call: TRBJ2-1; v_call: TRBV5-1; clone_size: NA; cdr3_nt: TGCGCCAGCAGGAGACCCGAGGCCAATGAGCAGTTCTTC; cdr3_aa: CASRRPEANEQFF
d_call: NA; j_call: TRBJ2-5; v_call: TRBV3-1/TRBV3-2; clone_size: NA; cdr3_nt: TGTGCCAGCAGCCAACCCGGGGGTCGGGAGACCCAGTACTTC; cdr3_aa: CASSQPGGRETQYF
d_call: NA; j_call: TRBJ2-1; v_call: TRBV6-2/TRBV6-3; clone_size: NA; cdr3_nt: TGTGCCAGCAGTCGCGGGGCGTACTCCTACAATGAGCAGTTCTTC; cdr3_aa: CASSRGAYSYNEQFF
d_call: NA; j_call: TRBJ1-1; v_call: TRBV7-9; clone_size: NA; cdr3_nt: TGTGCCAGCAGCTTAGGGGCGAACACTGAAGCTTTCTTT; cdr3_aa: CASSLGANTEAFF
d_call: TRBD1; j_call: TRBJ2-5; v_call: TRBV5-4; clone_size: once; cdr3_nt: TGTGCCAGCAGCGTTGACAGGGGAGAGACCCAGTACTTC; cdr3_aa: CASSVDRGETQYF
d_call: NA; j_call: TRBJ1-5; v_call: TRBV2; clone_size: once; cdr3_nt: TGTGCCAGCAGTGGTAGAATTGAACAGCCCCAGCATTTT; cdr3_aa: CASSGRIEQPQHF
d_call: TRBD2; j_call: TRBJ2-3; v_call: TRBV5-1; clone_size: NA; cdr3_nt: TGCGCCAGCAGCTCCCTAGCGGGAGGGCACACAGATACGCAGTATTTT; cdr3_aa: CASSSLAGGHTDTQYF
d_call: TRBD1; j_call: TRBJ1-3; v_call: TRBV19; clone_size: NA; cdr3_nt: TGTGCCAGTAGCCCCATCGACAGGGGGCGAGACACCATATATTTT; cdr3_aa: CASSPIDRGRDTIYF
d_call: NA; j_call: TRBJ1-2; v_call: TRBV6-5; clone_size: NA; cdr3_nt: TGTGCCAGCAGTTACGGCACAGGGAGATATGGCTACACCTTC; cdr3_aa: CASSYGTGRYGYTF
d_call: NA; j_call: TRBJ2-3; v_call: TRBV5-1; clone_size: NA; cdr3_nt: TGCGCCAGCAGCTTGAGGCTAGAGGCAGATACGCAGTATTTT; cdr3_aa: CASSLRLEADTQYF
d_call: TRBD2; j_call: TRBJ2-1; v_call: TRBV30; clone_size: NA; cdr3_nt: TGTGCCTGGGCGGTACGGGCGGGAGGGTCCAATGAGCAGTTCTTC; cdr3_aa: CAWAVRAGGSNEQFF
d_call: TRBD1; j_call: TRBJ2-2; v_call: TRBV19; clone_size: NA; cdr3_nt: TGTGCCAGTAGACGGGAAGGGGGCAGGCTGGAGAGGGAGCTGTTTTTT; cdr3_aa: CASRREGGRLERELFF
d_call: TRBD1; j_call: TRBJ1-2; v_call: TRBV28; clone_size: few; cdr3_nt: TGTGCCAGCAGTTTATCACAGGGGGCCGCCGATGGCTACACCTTC; cdr3_aa: CASSLSQGAADGYTF
d_call: TRBD1; j_call: TRBJ1-5; v_call: TRBV5-1; clone_size: NA; cdr3_nt: TGCGCCAGCAGCCCGGGACAGCCCTTGGATCAGCCCCAGCATTTT; cdr3_aa: CASSPGQPLDQPQHF
d_call: TRBD1; j_call: TRBJ1-4; v_call: TRBV28; clone_size: NA; cdr3_nt: TGTGCCAGCAGGGGGACAGGGATTAATGAAAAACTGTTTTTT; cdr3_aa: CASRGTGINEKLFF
d_call: TRBD1; j_call: TRBJ1-2; v_call: TRBV24-1; clone_size: NA; cdr3_nt: TGTGCCACCAGTGATTCAGATACAGGGGTTTGGGGCTACACCTTC; cdr3_aa: CATSDSDTGVWGYTF
d_call: TRBD1; j_call: TRBJ1-6; v_call: TRBV28; clone_size: NA; cdr3_nt: TGTGCCAGCGTTCTCGACAGGGGGCAGAATTCACCCCTCCACTTT; cdr3_aa: CASVLDRGQNSPLHF
d_call: NA; j_call: TRBJ1-6; v_call: TRBV20-1; clone_size: few; cdr3_nt: TGCAGTGCTAGTCTAGGGGGTACGCCCTATAATTCACCCCTCCACTTT; cdr3_aa: CSASLGGTPYNSPLHF
d_call: NA; j_call: TRBJ2-2; v_call: TRBV19; clone_size: NA; cdr3_nt: TGTGCCAGTAGTATAGTCTCCGGGGAGCTGTTTTTT; cdr3_aa: CASSIVSGELFF
d_call: TRBD2; j_call: TRBJ2-3; v_call: TRBV27; clone_size: NA; cdr3_nt: TGTGCCAGCTCCCCAGGGACTAGCGGCTTCAGCACAGATACGCAGTATTTT; cdr3_aa: CASSPGTSGFSTDTQYF
d_call: NA; j_call: TRBJ2-3; v_call: TRBV3-1/TRBV3-2; clone_size: NA; cdr3_nt: TGTGCCAGCAGCCAGGGGCAAGGGGCGCAGTATTTT; cdr3_aa: CASSQGQGAQYF
d_call: TRBD1; j_call: TRBJ2-6; v_call: TRBV5-1; clone_size: few; cdr3_nt: TGCGCCAGCAGCTTGGAACAGGGGGCGGCCGGGGCCAACGTCCTGACTTTC; cdr3_aa: CASSLEQGAAGANVLTF
d_call: TRBD1; j_call: TRBJ2-3; v_call: TRBV5-1; clone_size: NA; cdr3_nt: TGCGCCAGCAGCTTTGGACAGGGGGAATATACGCAGTATTTT; cdr3_aa: CASSFGQGEYTQYF
d_call: TRBD2; j_call: TRBJ2-1; v_call: TRBV7-3; clone_size: NA; cdr3_nt: TGTGCCAGCAGCTTAGTCCCTAAACTAGCGGGAACTGAGCAGTTCTTC; cdr3_aa: CASSLVPKLAGTEQFF
d_call: NA; j_call: TRBJ2-3; v_call: TRBV3-1/TRBV3-2; clone_size: NA; cdr3_nt: TGTGCCAGCAGCCAAGGGTGGACAGATAACACAGATACGCAGTATTTT; cdr3_aa: CASSQGWTDNTDTQYF
d_call: NA; j_call: TRBJ1-2; v_call: TRBV7-9; clone_size: NA; cdr3_nt: TGTGCCAGCAGCCCCTTGGGGCAGGGTAACTATGGCTACACCTTC; cdr3_aa: CASSPLGQGNYGYTF
d_call: NA; j_call: TRBJ1-2; v_call: TRBV28; clone_size: NA; cdr3_nt: TGTGCCAGCAGAAGAGATCGGGAACATGGCTACACCTTC; cdr3_aa: CASRRDREHGYTF
d_call: NA; j_call: TRBJ1-3; v_call: TRBV6-1; clone_size: NA; cdr3_nt: TGTGCCAGCAGTGAGCAGGGAGGGAACACCATATATTTT; cdr3_aa: CASSEQGGNTIYF
d_call: TRBD2; j_call: TRBJ2-7; v_call: TRBV19; clone_size: NA; cdr3_nt: TGTGCCAGTAGTATGGAACTAGCGGTATCCTACGAGCAGTACTTC; cdr3_aa: CASSMELAVSYEQYF
d_call: TRBD2; j_call: TRBJ2-7; v_call: TRBV4-2; clone_size: NA; cdr3_nt: TGTGCCAGCAGCCAAGAGGTGGGACTACCGTACGAGCAGTACTTC; cdr3_aa: CASSQEVGLPYEQYF
d_call: NA; j_call: TRBJ1-5; v_call: TRBV27; clone_size: NA; cdr3_nt: TGTGCCAGCAGCCAGACAGGCGTCAATCAGCCCCAGCATTTT; cdr3_aa: CASSQTGVNQPQHF
d_call: TRBD1; j_call: TRBJ2-7; v_call: TRBV4-1; clone_size: NA; cdr3_nt: TGCGCCAGCAGCCTTAGGGGGCCCAACGAGCAGTACTTC; cdr3_aa: CASSLRGPNEQYF
d_call: TRBD1; j_call: TRBJ2-5; v_call: TRBV5-4; clone_size: once; cdr3_nt: TGTGCCAGCAGCCGAACAGGGGCAGGAGAGACCCAGTACTTC; cdr3_aa: CASSRTGAGETQYF
d_call: NA; j_call: TRBJ2-2; v_call: TRBV6-2/TRBV6-3; clone_size: NA; cdr3_nt: TGTGCCAGCAGTTGGAGGGTTAACACCGGGGAGCTGTTTTTT; cdr3_aa: CASSWRVNTGELFF
d_call: TRBD1; j_call: TRBJ2-7; v_call: TRBV5-4; clone_size: NA; cdr3_nt: TGTGCCAGCAGCACCACCGGGACAGGGGGGGTCGAGCAGTACTTC; cdr3_aa: CASSTTGTGGVEQYF
d_call: TRBD2; j_call: TRBJ2-1; v_call: TRBV5-4; clone_size: NA; cdr3_nt: TGTGCCAGCAGCAAGACTAGCGGGCCAGACAATGAGCAGTTCTTC; cdr3_aa: CASSKTSGPDNEQFF
d_call: TRBD1; j_call: TRBJ2-5; v_call: TRBV2; clone_size: NA; cdr3_nt: TGTGCCAGCAGGGCGACAGGGGCAGAGACCCAGTACTTC; cdr3_aa: CASRATGAETQYF
d_call: TRBD1; j_call: TRBJ2-1; v_call: TRBV19; clone_size: NA; cdr3_nt: TGTGCCAGCTCGGGACAGACCATCTCCTACAATGAGCAGTTCTTC; cdr3_aa: CASSGQTISYNEQFF
d_call: TRBD1; j_call: TRBJ1-5; v_call: TRBV19; clone_size: NA; cdr3_nt: TGTGCCACCCAGGGACAGGGTGACCAGCCCCAGCATTTT; cdr3_aa: CATQGQGDQPQHF
d_call: NA; j_call: TRBJ1-5; v_call: TRBV27; clone_size: NA; cdr3_nt: TGTGCCAGCAGTTTATTTTACGGTCAGGGGCGGAATCAGCCCCAGCATTTT; cdr3_aa: CASSLFYGQGRNQPQHF
d_call: TRBD1; j_call: TRBJ1-3; v_call: TRBV5-1; clone_size: NA; cdr3_nt: TGCGCCAGCAGCTTAGGGACAGCCTCTGGAAACACCATATATTTT; cdr3_aa: CASSLGTASGNTIYF
d_call: NA; j_call: TRBJ1-2; v_call: TRBV28; clone_size: NA; cdr3_nt: TGTGCCAGCAGTTTATTATCGGGACAATATGGCTACACCTTC; cdr3_aa: CASSLLSGQYGYTF
d_call: TRBD1; j_call: TRBJ2-1; v_call: TRBV3-1/TRBV3-2; clone_size: NA; cdr3_nt: TGTGCCAGCAGCCAAAGAGGGACAGGGAATGAGCAGTTCTTC; cdr3_aa: CASSQRGTGNEQFF
d_call: TRBD1; j_call: TRBJ2-2; v_call: TRBV19; clone_size: NA; cdr3_nt: TGTGCCAGTAGTATCTCTGGGACAGCGAACACCGGGGAGCTGTTTTTT; cdr3_aa: CASSISGTANTGELFF
d_call: NA; j_call: TRBJ1-2; v_call: TRBV4-2; clone_size: NA; cdr3_nt: TGTGCCAGCACTATAGGGGGAGCTAACTATGGCTACACCTTC; cdr3_aa: CASTIGGANYGYTF
d_call: NA; j_call: TRBJ1-3; v_call: TRBV12-3/TRBV12-4; clone_size: NA; cdr3_nt: TGTGCCAGCAGTCTGTCTGGAAACACCATATATTTT; cdr3_aa: CASSLSGNTIYF
d_call: TRBD1; j_call: TRBJ1-2; v_call: TRBV29-1; clone_size: NA; cdr3_nt: TGCAGCGTCGGGGGCCTAGACAGGGTACTTTATGGCTACACCTTC; cdr3_aa: CSVGGLDRVLYGYTF
d_call: NA; j_call: TRBJ2-7; v_call: TRBV5-1; clone_size: few; cdr3_nt: TGCGCCAGCAGCTTGGGGTCGGGTGCGGGAACGCAGGAGCAGTACTTC; cdr3_aa: CASSLGSGAGTQEQYF
d_call: NA; j_call: TRBJ1-5; v_call: TRBV23-1; clone_size: NA; cdr3_nt: TGCGCCACCTTCTATCAGCCCCAGCATTTT; cdr3_aa: CATFYQPQHF
d_call: NA; j_call: TRBJ1-2; v_call: TRBV6-2/TRBV6-3; clone_size: NA; cdr3_nt: TGTGCCAGCAGTTCGGACAGAATAAATGGCTACACCTTC; cdr3_aa: CASSSDRINGYTF
d_call: NA; j_call: TRBJ2-6; v_call: TRBV19; clone_size: NA; cdr3_nt: TGTGCCAGTAGTATTGCGGGATCTGGGGCCAACGTCCTGACTTTC; cdr3_aa: CASSIAGSGANVLTF
d_call: NA; j_call: TRBJ1-5; v_call: TRBV5-8; clone_size: NA; cdr3_nt: TGTGCCAGCAGCACAGCGATACACGGGGGGTATAGCAATCAGCCCCAGCATTTT; cdr3_aa: CASSTAIHGGYSNQPQHF
d_call: TRBD2; j_call: TRBJ2-3; v_call: TRBV6-5; clone_size: NA; cdr3_nt: TGTGCCAGCAGTCCCAGCGGGAGGGGCACAGATACGCAGTATTTT; cdr3_aa: CASSPSGRGTDTQYF